These 19 T cell receptor beta chains originate from one sample sequenced in a study of T cells after yellow fever vaccination. TCRdb passed the 5' RACE reads through MiXCR, listing each CDR3 protein once. Of under 600,000 distinct CDR3 sequences listed, roughly 13% are singletons. This specimen was PBMCs, taken on the day of the yellow fever booster vaccination. These receptors came from a man younger than 45 who received the YFV17D yellow fever vaccine.

The chain combines TRBV16 with TRBJ2-7; the D gene is possibly TRBD2 (5 bases). Trimming cost V 4 bases and J 2 bases, with 18 bases left between them. In germline, CDR1 is KGHSY, CDR2 FQNENV. CDR3 length: 16 residues. The CDR3 loop is CASSPAAYEGAYEQYF. The CDR3 DNA is TGTGCCAGCAGCCCGGCAGCTTACGAGGGCGCCTACGAGCAGTACTTC.

This clonotype was observed a few times. The gene calls are TRBV5-4 and TRBJ1-1, with D maybe TRBD1 (5 bases). V lost 4 bases to trimming and J lost 4 bases, with 17 bases between them. This CDR3 region has 15 residues. Germline V gene sequence: CDR1 SGHNT, CDR2 YYREEE (reference sequence). CDR3 in amino acids: CASSLAQGEFTEAFF. DNA of the CDR3: TGTGCCAGCAGCCTTGCCCAGGGCGAATTCACTGAAGCTTTCTTT.

This clonotype was picked up a small number of times. The chain links TRBV11-2 to TRBJ2-5; D is uncertain. This CDR3 comprises 14 residues. V shed 3 bases and J shed 2 bases, with 10 bases lying between them. The germline V gene encodes CDR1 SGHAT and CDR2 FQNNGV. Written as DNA, the CDR3 is TGTGCCAGCAGCTTCCCACAGCTTCAAGAGACCCAGTACTTC. This translates into CASSFPQLQETQYF.

V and J are TRBV2 and TRBJ2-1, with 7 bases matching TRBD1. V shed 5 bases and J 7 bases; nucleotides not matched to a gene: 14. The CDR3 length is 16 residues. Germline CDR1 reads SNHLY; CDR2 reads FYNNEI. The CDR3 region is CASSSIDRAGRNEQFF. Here the CDR3 DNA reads TGTGCCAGCAGTTCCATAGACAGGGCCGGTAGAAATGAGCAGTTCTTC.

This sequence joins TRBV29-1 and TRBJ2-7; D is unresolved. V was cut by 4 bases and J by 2 bases, with 6 bases left in between. The V gene's germline CDR1 is SQVTM and CDR2 ANQGSEA. This CDR3 contains 11 residues. The CDR3 DNA is TGCAGCGTTGTAAGGGCCTACGAGCAGTACTTC. Its translation is CSVVRAYEQYF.

This clonotype was seen a handful of times. The chain couples TRBV12-3 or TRBV12-4 to TRBJ1-3, with unresolved D. This CDR3 region has 15 residues. Trimming shortened V by 7 bases and J by 0 bases, and 13 bases separated the two germline ends. This CDR3 is CASIFGRASGNTIYF. The CDR3 bases are TGTGCCAGCATCTTCGGACGGGCCTCTGGAAACACCATATATTTT.

In its sample, this clonotype was seen a few times. The chain uses TRBV6-1 and TRBJ2-7; D is unclear. The CDR3 spans 14 residues. The germline V gene has CDR1 MNHNS and CDR2 SASEGT. Trimming took 5 bases from V and 0 from J, leaving 11 bases between them. The CDR3 DNA sequence: TGTGCCAGCAGTATCCTTGGTAGCTCCTACGAGCAGTACTTC. Its protein product is CASSILGSSYEQYF.

The chain links TRBV20-1 to TRBJ2-1, with 7 bases lining up with TRBD2. J was trimmed by 3 bases and V by 0 bases; bases with no gene match: 14. Germline values: CDR1 DFQATT, CDR2 SNEGSKA (reference sequence). The length of the CDR3 is 18 residues. The CDR3 reads CSARDLGLDGGYYNEQFF. The CDR3 DNA follows: TGCAGTGCTAGAGATCTCGGACTAGACGGAGGGTACTACAATGAGCAGTTCTTC.

The chain uses TRBV5-6 and TRBJ1-5; TRBD1 matches 10 bases. The V and J ends lost 4 bases and 5 bases, in that order; junction bases with no gene match: 9. The V gene's germline CDR1 is SGHDT and CDR2 YYEEEE. This CDR3 is 16 amino acids long. CDR3 residues: CASSAYGQGDHQPQHF. The CDR3 nucleotides read TGTGCCAGCAGCGCTTATGGACAGGGGGATCATCAGCCCCAGCATTTT.

This clonotype was observed at least ten times. The chain has TRBV28 and TRBJ1-5; D not resolved. The CDR3 has 14 amino acids. Germline assignment: CDR1 MDHEN and CDR2 SYDVKM. V was clipped by 4 bases and J by 4 bases, with 11 bases between them. CDR3 residues: CASSSLARNQPQHF. The CDR3 DNA follows: TGTGCCAGCAGTTCCCTCGCCCGGAATCAGCCCCAGCATTTT.

This clonotype has just a few counts. The chain joins TRBV28 to TRBJ2-1; TRBD2 matches at 9 bases. With 5 bases clipped from V and 0 bases from J, the junction kept 5 bases outside the gene matches. The CDR3 covers 16 residues. The V gene's germline CDR1 is MDHEN and CDR2 SYDVKM. This CDR3 is CASSGLAGNSYNEQFF. The CDR3 DNA sequence: TGTGCCAGCAGTGGGCTAGCGGGAAACTCCTACAATGAGCAGTTCTTC. The full variable domain, completed using reference TRBV28 and TRBJ2-1, is DVKVTQSSRYLVKRTGEKVFLECVQDMDHENMFWYRQDPGLGLRLIYFSYDVKMKEKGDIPEGYSVSREKKERFSLILESASTNQTSMYLCASSGLAGNSYNEQFFGPGTRLTVL.

This clonotype was observed a few times. The chain has TRBV7-2 and TRBJ2-1, with 8 positions matching TRBD2. The V and J ends lost 5 bases and 7 bases, in that order; junction bases with no gene match: 10. In germline, CDR1 is SGHTA, CDR2 FQGNSA. This CDR3 region has 15 residues. In nucleotides, the CDR3 is TGTGCCAGCAGCCCTCGGGCTAGCGGGTTGAATGAGCAGTTCTTC. Translating it yields CASSPRASGLNEQFF.

This clonotype has more than one count but fewer than ten. CDR3 sequence: CASGQRTYEQYF. The CDR3 DNA is TGTGCCTCCGGACAGCGTACCTACGAGCAGTACTTC. The chain carries TRBV28 and TRBJ2-7, with D possibly TRBD1 on 6 matching bases. This CDR3 has 12 amino acids. Germline V CDR1 and CDR2: MDHEN, SYDVKM. Between the trimmed V and J ends, which lost 11 bases and 2 bases, there was a span of 13 bases.

This clonotype was seen a few times. The CDR3 DNA reads TGTGCCAGTAGTAGAGACGCTAGCGGGAGTAGAAACGAGCAGTACTTC. Protein sequence: CASSRDASGSRNEQYF. V is TRBV19 and J is TRBJ2-7; 10 bases are a match to TRBD2. This CDR3 has 16 residues. The ends lost 4 bases at V and 5 bases at J; junction bases unmatched: 11. Germline CDR1 is LNHDA and CDR2 is SQIVND (reference sequence).

The chain links TRBV29-1 to TRBJ2-3, with TRBD2 matching 10 bases. This CDR3 is 10 amino acids long. V lost 4 bases to trimming and J lost 11 bases; unmatched junction nucleotides: 0. The germline gives CDR1 SQVTM, CDR2 ANQGSEA. The CDR3 here is CSVGTSGQYF. CDR3 nucleotides: TGCAGCGTTGGGACTAGCGGGCAGTATTTT.

This chain uses TRBV7-9 with TRBJ2-1, with 10 bases lining up with TRBD2. Trimming at V came to 5 bases and at J to 9 bases, leaving 10 bases not matched to a gene. CDR1 is SEHNR and CDR2 is FQNEAQ in the germline V gene (reference sequence). The CDR3 is 15 residues long. CDR3 nucleotides: TGTGCCAGCAGCCCTCCCGGGACTAGCGACAGTGAGCAGTTCTTC. Protein product: CASSPPGTSDSEQFF.

This rearrangement joins TRBV2 to TRBJ2-7, with D perhaps matching TRBD2 (6 bases). The CDR3 runs to 13 residues. From germline, CDR1 is SNHLY and CDR2 FYNNEI. V was shortened by 6 bases and J by 1 base, with 10 bases between the two germline ends. The CDR3 region is CASRGDLSYEQYF. The CDR3 DNA reads as TGTGCCAGCAGGGGGGACTTATCCTACGAGCAGTACTTC.

This clonotype came up a few times. The chain has TRBV5-1 and TRBJ2-1, with D hard to call. CDR1 SGHRS and CDR2 YFSETQ come from the germline V gene. The CDR3 contains 16 residues. V was clipped by 0 bases and J by 3 bases, with 13 bases between them. The CDR3 reads CASSLVGSNSYNEQFF. The DNA for the CDR3 is TGCGCCAGCAGCTTGGTGGGCTCAAACAGCTACAATGAGCAGTTCTTC.

The J gene is TRBJ2-1, the V gene TRBV7-6; no clear D gene. The V and J ends lost 5 bases and 2 bases respectively, with 10 bases between them. Germline values: CDR1 SGHVS, CDR2 FNYEAQ. The CDR3 covers 14 residues. The chain's CDR3 is CASSTGPAYNEQFF. CDR3 sequence (DNA): TGTGCCAGCAGCACCGGGCCTGCCTACAATGAGCAGTTCTTC. Filled out from reference TRBV7-6 and TRBJ2-1, the complete variable domain reads GAGVSQSPRYKVTKRGQDVALRCDPISGHVSLYWYRQALGQGPEFLTYFNYEAQQDKSGLPNDRFSAERPEGSISTLTIQRTEQRDSAMYRCASSTGPAYNEQFFGPGTRLTVL.